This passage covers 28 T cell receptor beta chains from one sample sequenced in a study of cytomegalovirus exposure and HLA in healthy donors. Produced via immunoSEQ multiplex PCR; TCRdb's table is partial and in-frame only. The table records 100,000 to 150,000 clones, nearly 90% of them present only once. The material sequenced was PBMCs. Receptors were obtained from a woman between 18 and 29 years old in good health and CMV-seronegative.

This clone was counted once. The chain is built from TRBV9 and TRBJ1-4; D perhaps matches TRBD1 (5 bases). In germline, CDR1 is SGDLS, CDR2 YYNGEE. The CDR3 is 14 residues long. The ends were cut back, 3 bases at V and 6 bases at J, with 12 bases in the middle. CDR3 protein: CASSAGGPDEKLFF. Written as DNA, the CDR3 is TGTGCCAGCAGCGCCGGGGGTCCGGATGAAAAACTGTTTTTT. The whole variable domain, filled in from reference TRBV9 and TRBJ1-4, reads DSGVTQTPKHLITATGQRVTLRCSPRSGDLSVYWYQQSLDQGLQFLIQYYNGEERAKGNILERFSAQQFPDLHSELNLSSLELGDSALYFCASSAGGPDEKLFFGSGTQLSVL.

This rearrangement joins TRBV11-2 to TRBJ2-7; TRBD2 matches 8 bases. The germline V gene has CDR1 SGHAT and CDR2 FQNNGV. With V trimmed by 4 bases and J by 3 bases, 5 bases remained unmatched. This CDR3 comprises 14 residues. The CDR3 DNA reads TGTGCCAGCAGCTGGCGGGGGGCCGACTACGAGCAGTACTTC. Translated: CASSWRGADYEQYF.

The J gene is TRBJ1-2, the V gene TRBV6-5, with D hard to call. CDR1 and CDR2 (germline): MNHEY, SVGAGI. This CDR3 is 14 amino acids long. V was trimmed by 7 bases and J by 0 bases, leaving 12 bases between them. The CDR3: CASIARGTNYGYTF. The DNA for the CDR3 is TGTGCCAGCATCGCACGCGGAACTAACTATGGCTACACCTTC.

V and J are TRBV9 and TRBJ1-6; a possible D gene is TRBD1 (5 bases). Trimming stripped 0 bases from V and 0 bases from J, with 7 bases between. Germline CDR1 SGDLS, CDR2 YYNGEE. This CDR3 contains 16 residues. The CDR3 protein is CASSVGDSSYNSPLHF. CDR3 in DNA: TGTGCCAGCAGCGTAGGAGACAGCTCCTATAATTCACCCCTCCACTTT.

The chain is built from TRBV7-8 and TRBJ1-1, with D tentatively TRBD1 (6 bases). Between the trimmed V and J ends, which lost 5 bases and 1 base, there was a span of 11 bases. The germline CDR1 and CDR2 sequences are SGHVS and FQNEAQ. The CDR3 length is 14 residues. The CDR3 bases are TGTGCCAGCAGCCTACAACAGGGGAACACTGAAGCTTTCTTT. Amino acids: CASSLQQGNTEAFF.

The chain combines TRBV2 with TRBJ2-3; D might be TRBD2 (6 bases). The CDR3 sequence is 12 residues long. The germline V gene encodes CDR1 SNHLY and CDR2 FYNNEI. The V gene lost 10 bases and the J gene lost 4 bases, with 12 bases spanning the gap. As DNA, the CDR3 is TGTGCCACGGGGAGGTCGCCAGATACGCAGTATTTT. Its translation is CATGRSPDTQYF.

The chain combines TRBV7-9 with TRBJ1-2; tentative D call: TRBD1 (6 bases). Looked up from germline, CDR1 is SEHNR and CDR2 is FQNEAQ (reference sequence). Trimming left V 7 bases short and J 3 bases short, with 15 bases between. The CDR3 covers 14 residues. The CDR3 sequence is CASKETGRYYGYTF. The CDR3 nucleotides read TGTGCCAGCAAAGAGACAGGCAGATACTATGGCTACACCTTC.

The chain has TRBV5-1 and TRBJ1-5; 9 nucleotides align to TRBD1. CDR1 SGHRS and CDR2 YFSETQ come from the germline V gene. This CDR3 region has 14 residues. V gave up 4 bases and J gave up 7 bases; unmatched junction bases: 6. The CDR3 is CASSPDRGKQPQHF. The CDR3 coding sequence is TGCGCCAGCAGCCCGGACAGGGGAAAGCAGCCCCAGCATTTT.

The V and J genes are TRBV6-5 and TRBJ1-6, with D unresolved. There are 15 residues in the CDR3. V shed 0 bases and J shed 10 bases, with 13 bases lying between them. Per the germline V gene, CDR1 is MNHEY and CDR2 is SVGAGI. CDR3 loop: CASSYSRATESPLHF. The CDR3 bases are TGTGCCAGCAGTTACTCGCGGGCTACGGAATCACCCCTCCACTTT.

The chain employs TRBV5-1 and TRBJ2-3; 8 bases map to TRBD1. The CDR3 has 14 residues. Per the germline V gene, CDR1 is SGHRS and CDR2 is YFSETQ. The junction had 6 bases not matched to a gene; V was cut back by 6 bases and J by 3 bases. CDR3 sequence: CASTSWTGTDTQYF. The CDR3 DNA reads TGCGCCAGCACGTCTTGGACAGGGACAGATACGCAGTATTTT.

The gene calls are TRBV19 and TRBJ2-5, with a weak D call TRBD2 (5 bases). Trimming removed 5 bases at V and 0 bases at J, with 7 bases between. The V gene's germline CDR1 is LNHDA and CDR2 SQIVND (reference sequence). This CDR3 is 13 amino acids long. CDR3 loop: CASSERYQETQYF. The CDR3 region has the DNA TGTGCCAGTAGTGAGCGGTACCAAGAGACCCAGTACTTC.

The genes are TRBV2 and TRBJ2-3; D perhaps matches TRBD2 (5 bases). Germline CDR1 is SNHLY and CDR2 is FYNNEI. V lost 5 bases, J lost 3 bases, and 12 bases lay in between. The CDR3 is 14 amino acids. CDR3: CASSFSDGTDTQYF. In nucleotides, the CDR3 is TGTGCCAGCAGTTTTAGCGATGGAACAGATACGCAGTATTTT.

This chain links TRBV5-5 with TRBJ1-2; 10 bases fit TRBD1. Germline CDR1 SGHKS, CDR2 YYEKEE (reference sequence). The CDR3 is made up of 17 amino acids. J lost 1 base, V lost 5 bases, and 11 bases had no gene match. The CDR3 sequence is CASREGDRGSGNYGYTF. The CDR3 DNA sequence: TGTGCCAGCAGGGAAGGGGACAGGGGATCGGGTAACTATGGCTACACCTTC.

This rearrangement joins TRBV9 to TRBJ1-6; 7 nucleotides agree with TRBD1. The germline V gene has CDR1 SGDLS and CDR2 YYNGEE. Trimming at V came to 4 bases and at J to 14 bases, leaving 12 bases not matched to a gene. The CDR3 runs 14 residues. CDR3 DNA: TGTGCCAGCAGCTCAGGACAGGAGTTTGGAACCCTCCACTTT. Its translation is CASSSGQEFGTLHF.

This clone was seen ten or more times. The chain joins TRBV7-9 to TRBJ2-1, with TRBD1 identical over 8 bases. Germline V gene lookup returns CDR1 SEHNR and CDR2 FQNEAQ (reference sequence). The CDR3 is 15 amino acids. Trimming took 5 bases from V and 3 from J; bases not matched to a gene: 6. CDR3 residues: CASSAGTGDYNEQFF. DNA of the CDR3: TGTGCCAGCAGCGCCGGGACAGGAGACTACAATGAGCAGTTCTTC. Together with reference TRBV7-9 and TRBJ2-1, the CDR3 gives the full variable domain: DTGVSQNPRHKITKRGQNVTFRCDPISEHNRLYWYRQTLGQGPEFLTYFQNEAQLEKSRLLSDRFSAERPKGSFSTLEIQRTEQGDSAMYLCASSAGTGDYNEQFFGPGTRLTVL.

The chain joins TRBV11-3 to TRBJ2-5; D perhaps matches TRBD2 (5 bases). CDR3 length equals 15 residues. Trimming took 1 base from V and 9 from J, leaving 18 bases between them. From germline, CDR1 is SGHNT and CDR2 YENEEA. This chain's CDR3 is CASSLGAGSGFSQYF. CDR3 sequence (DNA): TGTGCCAGCAGCTTAGGGGCGGGCAGCGGTTTCTCCCAGTACTTC.

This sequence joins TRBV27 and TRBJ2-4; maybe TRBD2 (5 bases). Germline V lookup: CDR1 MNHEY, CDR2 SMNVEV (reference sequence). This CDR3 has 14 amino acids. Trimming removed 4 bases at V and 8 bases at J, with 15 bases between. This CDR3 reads CASSSTLVGDIQYF. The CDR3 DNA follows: TGTGCCAGCAGTTCCACCCTAGTCGGGGACATTCAGTACTTC.

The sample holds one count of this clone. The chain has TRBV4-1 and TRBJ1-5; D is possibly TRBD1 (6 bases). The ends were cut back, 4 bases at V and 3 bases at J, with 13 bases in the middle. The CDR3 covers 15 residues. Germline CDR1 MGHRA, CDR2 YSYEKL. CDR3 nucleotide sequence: TGCGCCAGCAGCCTAAGACAGGAGATCAATCAGCCCCAGCATTTT. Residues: CASSLRQEINQPQHF.

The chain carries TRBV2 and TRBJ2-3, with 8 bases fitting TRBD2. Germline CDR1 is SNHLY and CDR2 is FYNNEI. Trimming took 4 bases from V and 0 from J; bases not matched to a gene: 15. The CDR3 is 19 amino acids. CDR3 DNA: TGTGCCAGCAGTGGGGGGAGTAGCGGGGAGTTACCTAGCACAGATACGCAGTATTTT. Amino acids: CASSGGSSGELPSTDTQYF.

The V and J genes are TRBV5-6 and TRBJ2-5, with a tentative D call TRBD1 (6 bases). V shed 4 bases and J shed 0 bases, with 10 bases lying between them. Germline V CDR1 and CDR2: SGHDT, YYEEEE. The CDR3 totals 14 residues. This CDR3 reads CASSQGGNQETQYF. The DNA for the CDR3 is TGTGCCAGCAGCCAAGGGGGTAACCAAGAGACCCAGTACTTC.

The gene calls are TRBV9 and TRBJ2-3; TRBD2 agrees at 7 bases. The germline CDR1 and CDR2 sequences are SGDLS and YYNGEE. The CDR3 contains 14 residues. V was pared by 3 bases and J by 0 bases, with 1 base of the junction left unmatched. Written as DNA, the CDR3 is TGTGCCAGCAGCGCTAGCGGTAGCACAGATACGCAGTATTTT. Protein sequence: CASSASGSTDTQYF.

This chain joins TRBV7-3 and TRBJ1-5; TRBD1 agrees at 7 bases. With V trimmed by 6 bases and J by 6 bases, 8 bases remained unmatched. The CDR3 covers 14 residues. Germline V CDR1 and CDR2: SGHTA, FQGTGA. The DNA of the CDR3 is TGTGCCAGCAGTTTTCGACAGGGTTGTCAGCCCCAGCATTTT. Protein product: CASSFRQGCQPQHF.

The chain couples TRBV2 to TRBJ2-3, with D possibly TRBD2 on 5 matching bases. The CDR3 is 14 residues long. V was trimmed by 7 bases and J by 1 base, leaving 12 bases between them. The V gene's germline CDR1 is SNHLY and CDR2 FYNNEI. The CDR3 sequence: CASIAGLGTDTQYF. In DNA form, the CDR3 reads TGTGCCAGCATCGCGGGCCTCGGCACAGATACGCAGTATTTT.

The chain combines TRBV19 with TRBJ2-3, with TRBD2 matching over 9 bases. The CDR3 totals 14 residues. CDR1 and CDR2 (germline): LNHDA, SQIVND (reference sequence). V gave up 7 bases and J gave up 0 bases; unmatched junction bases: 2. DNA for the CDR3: TGTGCCAGTAATCTAGCGGGGAGCACAGATACGCAGTATTTT. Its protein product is CASNLAGSTDTQYF.

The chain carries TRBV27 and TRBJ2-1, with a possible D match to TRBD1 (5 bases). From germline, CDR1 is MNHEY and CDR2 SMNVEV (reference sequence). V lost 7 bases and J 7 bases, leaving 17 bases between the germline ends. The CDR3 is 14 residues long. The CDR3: CASTSPRAGNEQFF. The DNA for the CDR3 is TGTGCCAGCACCTCGCCCAGGGCTGGTAATGAGCAGTTCTTC.

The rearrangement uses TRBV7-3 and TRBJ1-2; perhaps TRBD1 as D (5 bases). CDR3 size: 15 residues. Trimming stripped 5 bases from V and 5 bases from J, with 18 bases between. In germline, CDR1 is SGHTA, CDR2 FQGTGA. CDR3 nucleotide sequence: TGTGCCAGCAGCCCCCGGAGGTGGGGGGGGTATGGCTACACCTTC. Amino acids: CASSPRRWGGYGYTF.

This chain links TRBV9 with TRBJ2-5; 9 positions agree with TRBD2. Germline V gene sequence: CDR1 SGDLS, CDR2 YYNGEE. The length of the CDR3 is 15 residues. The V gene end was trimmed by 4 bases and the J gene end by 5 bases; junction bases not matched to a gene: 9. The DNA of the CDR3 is TGTGCCAGCAGCCCGGGGACTAGCCAAGGGGAGACCCAGTACTTC. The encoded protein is CASSPGTSQGETQYF.

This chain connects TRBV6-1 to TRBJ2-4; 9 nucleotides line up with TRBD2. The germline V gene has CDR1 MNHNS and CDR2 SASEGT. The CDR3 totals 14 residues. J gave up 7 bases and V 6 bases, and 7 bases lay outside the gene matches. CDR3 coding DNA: TGTGCCAGCAGGCCGGGACTAGCTCTGAACATTCAGTACTTC. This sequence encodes CASRPGLALNIQYF.